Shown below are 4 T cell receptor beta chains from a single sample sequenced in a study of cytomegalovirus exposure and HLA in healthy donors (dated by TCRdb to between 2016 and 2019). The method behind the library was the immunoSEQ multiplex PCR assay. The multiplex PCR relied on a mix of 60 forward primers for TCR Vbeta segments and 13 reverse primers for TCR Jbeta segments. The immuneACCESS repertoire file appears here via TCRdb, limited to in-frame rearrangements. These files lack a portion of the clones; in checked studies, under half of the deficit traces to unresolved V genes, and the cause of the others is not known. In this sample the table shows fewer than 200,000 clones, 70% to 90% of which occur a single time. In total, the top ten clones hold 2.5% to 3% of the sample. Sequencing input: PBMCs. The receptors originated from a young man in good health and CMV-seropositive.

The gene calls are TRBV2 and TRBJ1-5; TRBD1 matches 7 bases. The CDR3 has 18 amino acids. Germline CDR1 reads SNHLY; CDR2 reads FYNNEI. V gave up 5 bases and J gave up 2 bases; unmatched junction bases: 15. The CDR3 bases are TGTGCCAGCAGTCCGGGACAGAGCTCCTTTTCGGGCAATCAGCCCCAGCATTTT. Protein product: CASSPGQSSFSGNQPQHF.

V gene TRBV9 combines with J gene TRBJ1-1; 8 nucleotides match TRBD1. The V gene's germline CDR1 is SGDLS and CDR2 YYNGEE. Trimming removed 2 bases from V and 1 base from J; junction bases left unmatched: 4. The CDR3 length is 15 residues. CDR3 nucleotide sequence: TGTGCCAGCAGCGTTGATCAGGGGGCGAACACTGAAGCTTTCTTT. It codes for CASSVDQGANTEAFF.

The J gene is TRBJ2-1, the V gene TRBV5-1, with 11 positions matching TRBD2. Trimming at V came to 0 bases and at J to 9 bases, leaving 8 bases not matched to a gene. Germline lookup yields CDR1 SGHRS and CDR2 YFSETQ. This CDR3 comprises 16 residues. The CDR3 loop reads CASSLGWVAGGSEQFF. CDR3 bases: TGCGCCAGCAGCTTGGGGTGGGTAGCGGGAGGGAGTGAGCAGTTCTTC.

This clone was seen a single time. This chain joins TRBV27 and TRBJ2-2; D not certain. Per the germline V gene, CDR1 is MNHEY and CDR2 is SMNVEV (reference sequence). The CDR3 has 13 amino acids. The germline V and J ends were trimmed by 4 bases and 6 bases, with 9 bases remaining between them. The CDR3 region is CASSSRVSGELFF. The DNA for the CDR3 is TGTGCCAGCAGTTCTAGAGTCTCCGGGGAGCTGTTTTTT.